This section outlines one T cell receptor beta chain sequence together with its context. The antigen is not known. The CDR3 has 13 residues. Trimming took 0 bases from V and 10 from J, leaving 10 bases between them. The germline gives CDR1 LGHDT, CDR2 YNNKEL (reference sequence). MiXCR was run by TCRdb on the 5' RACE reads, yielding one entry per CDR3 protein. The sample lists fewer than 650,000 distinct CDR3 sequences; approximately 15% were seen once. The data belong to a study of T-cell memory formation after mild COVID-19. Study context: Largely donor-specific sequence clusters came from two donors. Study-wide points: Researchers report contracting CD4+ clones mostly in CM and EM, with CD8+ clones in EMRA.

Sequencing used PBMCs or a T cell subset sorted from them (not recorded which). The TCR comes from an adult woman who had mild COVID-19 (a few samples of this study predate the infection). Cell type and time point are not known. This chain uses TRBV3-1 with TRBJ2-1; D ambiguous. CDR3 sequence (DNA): TGTGCCAGCAGCCAAGATCTTCCACCGGAGCAGTTCTTC. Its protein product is CASSQDLPPEQFF.